One and the same sample provided the 8 T cell receptor beta chains below, sequenced in a study of blood T cell repertoires in COVID-19. TCRdb's table, derived via immunoSEQ multiplex PCR, lists solely in-frame clones and lacks some. The sample holds around 130,000 clones, 75% to 90% seen once. Sequenced: peripheral blood. The receptors come from a man between 65 and 79 years old with active or convalescent COVID-19.

The V gene is TRBV2, the J gene TRBJ2-1, with 9 bases matching TRBD2. CDR1 is SNHLY and CDR2 is FYNNEI in the germline V gene. The CDR3 runs 15 residues. Trimming at V came to 8 bases and at J to 3 bases, leaving 8 bases not matched to a gene. This chain's CDR3 is CASQGVAGVYNEQFF. CDR3 sequence (DNA): TGTGCCAGCCAGGGGGTAGCGGGAGTCTACAATGAGCAGTTCTTC.

This clone has a handful of counts. The chain uses TRBV13 and TRBJ1-6, with 8 bases fitting TRBD1. With V trimmed by 0 bases and J by 7 bases, 2 bases remained unmatched. Germline V CDR1 and CDR2: PRHDT, FYEKMQ (reference sequence). CDR3 length: 15 residues. The DNA for the CDR3 is TGTGCCAGCAGCTTAGGAGGGACAGGAAATTCACCCCTCCACTTT. Protein sequence: CASSLGGTGNSPLHF.

The chain uses TRBV20-1 and TRBJ1-1; D call uncertain. This CDR3 region has 12 residues. V was trimmed by 3 bases and J by 1 base, leaving 6 bases between them. Per germline, CDR1 DFQATT and CDR2 SNEGSKA (reference sequence). The CDR3 reads CSASLSNTEAFF. The CDR3 DNA reads TGCAGTGCTAGTCTATCGAACACTGAAGCTTTCTTT.

The CDR3 DNA is TGCGCCAGCAGCTTGGTTGGGACAGGGGTAGAAAAACTGTTTTTT. This translates into CASSLVGTGVEKLFF. V usage is TRBV5-1 and J usage is TRBJ1-4, with 10 bases aligning to TRBD1. The V gene end was trimmed by 0 bases and the J gene end by 8 bases; junction bases not matched to a gene: 4. The V gene's germline CDR1 is SGHRS and CDR2 YFSETQ. This CDR3 region has 15 residues.

This clone showed up just once. The rearrangement links TRBV15 to TRBJ2-5, with D hard to call. Trimming pared 2 bases from V and 2 bases from J, leaving 12 bases between. Per germline, CDR1 LNHNV and CDR2 YYDKDF (reference sequence). The CDR3 length is 15 residues. Written as DNA, the CDR3 is TGTGCCACCAGCAGATACTCCACCCAACAAGAGACCCAGTACTTC. This encodes CATSRYSTQQETQYF. Drawing the rest from reference TRBV15 and TRBJ2-5, the complete variable domain is DAMVIQNPRYQVTQFGKPVTLSCSQTLNHNVMYWYQQKSSQAPKLLFHYYDKDFNNEADTPDNFQSRRPNTSFCFLDIRSPGLGDTAMYLCATSRYSTQQETQYFGPGTRLLVL.

The rearrangement uses TRBV28 and TRBJ1-3; D unresolved. The V gene lost 6 bases and the J gene lost 0 bases, with 9 bases spanning the gap. This CDR3 region has 14 residues. The V gene's germline CDR1 is MDHEN and CDR2 SYDVKM. For the CDR3, the DNA is TGTGCCAGCAGCCCGGGTTCCTCTGGAAACACCATATATTTT. This translates into CASSPGSSGNTIYF. The full variable domain, its missing parts supplied by reference TRBV28 and TRBJ1-3, is DVKVTQSSRYLVKRTGEKVFLECVQDMDHENMFWYRQDPGLGLRLIYFSYDVKMKEKGDIPEGYSVSREKKERFSLILESASTNQTSMYLCASSPGSSGNTIYFGEGSWLTVV.

The DNA for the CDR3 is TGTGCCAGCTCACCTAATCGAGGGAATCCCTCTGGAAACACCATATATTTT. Translation: CASSPNRGNPSGNTIYF. The chain couples TRBV18 to TRBJ1-3; D ambiguous. CDR1 and CDR2 (germline): KGHSH, LQKENI. The V gene lost 3 bases and the J gene lost 0 bases, with 15 bases spanning the gap. The CDR3 sequence is 17 residues long.

V and J are TRBV24-1 and TRBJ2-3; D gene ambiguous. Germline-derived CDR1 and CDR2 are KGHDR and SFDVKD. The CDR3 contains 10 residues. V was shortened by 5 bases and J by 10 bases, with 6 bases between the two germline ends. CDR3: CATSGRSQYF. CDR3 in DNA: TGTGCCACCAGTGGGAGATCGCAGTATTTT.